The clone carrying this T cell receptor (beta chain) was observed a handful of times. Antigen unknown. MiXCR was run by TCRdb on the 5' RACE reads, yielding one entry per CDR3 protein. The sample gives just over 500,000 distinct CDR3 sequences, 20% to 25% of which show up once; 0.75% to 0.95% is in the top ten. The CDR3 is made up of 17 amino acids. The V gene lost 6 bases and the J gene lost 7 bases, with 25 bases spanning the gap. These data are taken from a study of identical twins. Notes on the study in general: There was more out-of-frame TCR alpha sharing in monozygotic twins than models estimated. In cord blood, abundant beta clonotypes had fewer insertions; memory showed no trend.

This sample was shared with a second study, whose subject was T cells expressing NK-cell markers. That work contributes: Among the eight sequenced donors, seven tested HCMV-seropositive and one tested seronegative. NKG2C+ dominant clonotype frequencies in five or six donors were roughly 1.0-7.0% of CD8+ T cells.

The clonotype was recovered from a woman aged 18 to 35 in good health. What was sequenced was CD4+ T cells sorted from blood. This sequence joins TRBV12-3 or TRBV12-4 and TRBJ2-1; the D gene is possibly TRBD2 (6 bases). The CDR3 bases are TGTGCCAGCAGCCGCTCCTTCGGGAGAAGGGGTCCGAATGAGCAGTTCTTC. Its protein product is CASSRSFGRRGPNEQFF.